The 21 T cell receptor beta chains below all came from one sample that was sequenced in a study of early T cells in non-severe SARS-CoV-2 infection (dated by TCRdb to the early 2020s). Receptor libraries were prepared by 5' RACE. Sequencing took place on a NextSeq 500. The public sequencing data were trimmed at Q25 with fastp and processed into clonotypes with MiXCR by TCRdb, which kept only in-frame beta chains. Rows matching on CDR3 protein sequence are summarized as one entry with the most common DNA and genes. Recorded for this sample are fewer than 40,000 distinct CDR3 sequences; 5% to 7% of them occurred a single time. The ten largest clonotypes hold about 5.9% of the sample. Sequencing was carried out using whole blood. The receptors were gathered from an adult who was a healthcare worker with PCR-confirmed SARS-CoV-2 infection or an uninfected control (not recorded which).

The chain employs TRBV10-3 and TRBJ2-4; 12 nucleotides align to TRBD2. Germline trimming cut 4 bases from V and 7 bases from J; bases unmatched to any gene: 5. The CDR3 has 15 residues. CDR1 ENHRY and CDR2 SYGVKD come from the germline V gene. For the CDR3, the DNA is TGTGCCATCAGTGGGGGCCTAGCGGGAGGGAACATTCAGTACTTC. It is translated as CAISGGLAGGNIQYF.

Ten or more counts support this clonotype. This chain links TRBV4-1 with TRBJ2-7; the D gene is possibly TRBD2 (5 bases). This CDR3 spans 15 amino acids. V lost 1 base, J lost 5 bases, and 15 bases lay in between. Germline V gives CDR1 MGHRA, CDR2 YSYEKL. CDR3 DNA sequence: TGCGCCAGCAGCCAAGCTCCCTTTACTAGTCACGAGCAGTACTTC. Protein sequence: CASSQAPFTSHEQYF.

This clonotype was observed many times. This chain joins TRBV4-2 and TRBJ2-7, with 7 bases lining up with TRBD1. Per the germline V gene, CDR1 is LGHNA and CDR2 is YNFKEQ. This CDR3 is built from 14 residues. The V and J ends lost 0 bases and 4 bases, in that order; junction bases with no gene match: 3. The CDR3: CASSQEKTGYEQYF. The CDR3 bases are TGTGCCAGCAGCCAAGAAAAGACAGGGTACGAGCAGTACTTC.

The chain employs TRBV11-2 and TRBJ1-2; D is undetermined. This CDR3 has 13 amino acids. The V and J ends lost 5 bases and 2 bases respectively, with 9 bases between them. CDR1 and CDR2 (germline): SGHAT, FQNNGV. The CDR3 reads CASSLNENYGYTF. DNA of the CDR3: TGTGCCAGCAGCCTTAACGAGAACTATGGCTACACCTTC.

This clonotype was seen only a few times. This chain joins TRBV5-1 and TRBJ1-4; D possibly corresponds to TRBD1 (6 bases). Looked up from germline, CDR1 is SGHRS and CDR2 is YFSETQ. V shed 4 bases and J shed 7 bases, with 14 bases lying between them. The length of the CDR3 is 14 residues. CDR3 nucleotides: TGCGCCAGCAGCACACTACAGGGTGCTGAAAAACTGTTTTTT. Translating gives CASSTLQGAEKLFF.

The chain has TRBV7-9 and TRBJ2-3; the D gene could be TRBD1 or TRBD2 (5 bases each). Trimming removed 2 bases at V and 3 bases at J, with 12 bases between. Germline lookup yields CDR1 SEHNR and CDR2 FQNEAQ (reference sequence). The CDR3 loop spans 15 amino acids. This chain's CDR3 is CASSLTGTGTDTQYF. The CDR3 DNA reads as TGTGCCAGCAGCTTAACCGGGACGGGGACAGATACGCAGTATTTT.

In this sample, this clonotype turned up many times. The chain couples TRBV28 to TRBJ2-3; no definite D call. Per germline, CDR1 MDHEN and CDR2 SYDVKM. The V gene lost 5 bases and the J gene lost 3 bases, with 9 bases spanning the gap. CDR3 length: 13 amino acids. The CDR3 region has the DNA TGTGCCAGCAGTCTACCTGCGACAGATACGCAGTATTTT. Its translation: CASSLPATDTQYF.

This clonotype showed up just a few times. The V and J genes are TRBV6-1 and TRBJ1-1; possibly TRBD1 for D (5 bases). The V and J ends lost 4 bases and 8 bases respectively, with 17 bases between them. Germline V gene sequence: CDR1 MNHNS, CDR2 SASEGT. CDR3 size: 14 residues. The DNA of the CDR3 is TGTGCCAGCAGTGGCCTGACAACTCAGGGAGAAGCTTTCTTT. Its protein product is CASSGLTTQGEAFF.

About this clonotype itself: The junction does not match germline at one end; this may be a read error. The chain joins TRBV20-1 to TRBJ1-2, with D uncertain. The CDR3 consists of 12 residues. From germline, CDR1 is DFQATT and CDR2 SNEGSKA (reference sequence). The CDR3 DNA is TGCAGTGCTAGTCTGTCAGACTATGGCTTCACCTTC. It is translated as CSASLSDYGFTF.

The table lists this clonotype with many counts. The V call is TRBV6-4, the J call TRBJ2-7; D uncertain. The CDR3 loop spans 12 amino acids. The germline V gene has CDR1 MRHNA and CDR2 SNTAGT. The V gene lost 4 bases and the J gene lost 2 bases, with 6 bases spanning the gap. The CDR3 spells CASSGAPYEQYF. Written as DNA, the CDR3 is TGTGCCAGCAGTGGGGCACCCTACGAGCAGTACTTC.

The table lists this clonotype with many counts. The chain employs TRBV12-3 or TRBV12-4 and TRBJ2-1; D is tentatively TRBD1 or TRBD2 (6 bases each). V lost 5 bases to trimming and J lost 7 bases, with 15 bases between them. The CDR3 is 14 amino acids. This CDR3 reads CASSTRRGINEQFF. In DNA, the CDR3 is TGTGCCAGCAGTACTAGGAGGGGGATTAATGAGCAGTTCTTC.

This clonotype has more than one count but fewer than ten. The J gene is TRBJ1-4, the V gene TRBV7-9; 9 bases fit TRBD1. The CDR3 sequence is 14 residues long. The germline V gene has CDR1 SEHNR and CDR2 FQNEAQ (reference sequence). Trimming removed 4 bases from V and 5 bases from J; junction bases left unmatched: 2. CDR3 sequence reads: CASSSTGGNEKLFF. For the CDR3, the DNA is TGTGCCAGCAGCTCGACAGGGGGGAATGAAAAACTGTTTTTT.

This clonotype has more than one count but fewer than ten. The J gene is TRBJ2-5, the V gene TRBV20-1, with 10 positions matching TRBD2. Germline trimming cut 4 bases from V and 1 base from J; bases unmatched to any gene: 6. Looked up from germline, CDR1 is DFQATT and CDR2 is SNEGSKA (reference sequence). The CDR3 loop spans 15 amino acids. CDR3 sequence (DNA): TGCAGTGCTACTGTAGCGGGAGGCTCCCAAGAGACCCAGTACTTC. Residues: CSATVAGGSQETQYF.

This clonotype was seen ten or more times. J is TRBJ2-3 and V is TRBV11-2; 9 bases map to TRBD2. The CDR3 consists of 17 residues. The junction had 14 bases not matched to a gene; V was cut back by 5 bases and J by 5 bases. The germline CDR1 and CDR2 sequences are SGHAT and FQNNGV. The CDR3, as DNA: TGTGCCAGCAGCGTGTCCTTTGCGGGAGGGCCGGGAGATACGCAGTATTTT. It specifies CASSVSFAGGPGDTQYF.

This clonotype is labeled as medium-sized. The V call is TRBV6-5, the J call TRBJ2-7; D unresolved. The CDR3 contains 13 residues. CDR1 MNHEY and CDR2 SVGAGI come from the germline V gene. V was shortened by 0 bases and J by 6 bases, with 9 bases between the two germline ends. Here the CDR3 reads CASSYSTGLEQYF. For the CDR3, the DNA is TGTGCCAGCAGTTACTCGACCGGGCTCGAGCAGTACTTC.

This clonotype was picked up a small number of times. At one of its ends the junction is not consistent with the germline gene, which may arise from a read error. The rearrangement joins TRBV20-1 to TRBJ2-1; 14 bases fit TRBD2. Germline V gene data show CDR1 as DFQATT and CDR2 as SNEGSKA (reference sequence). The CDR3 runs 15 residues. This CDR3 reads CSARGLAGGNNEQFF. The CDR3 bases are TGCAGTGCAAGAGGACTAGCGGGAGGAAACAATGAGCAGTTCTTC.

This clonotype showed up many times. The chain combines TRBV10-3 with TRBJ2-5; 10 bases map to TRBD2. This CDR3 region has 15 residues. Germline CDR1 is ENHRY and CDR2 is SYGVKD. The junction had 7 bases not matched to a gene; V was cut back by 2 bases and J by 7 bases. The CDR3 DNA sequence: TGTGCCATCAGTGAGGCTAGCGGGAGAACCCCGACCCAGTACTTC. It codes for CAISEASGRTPTQYF.

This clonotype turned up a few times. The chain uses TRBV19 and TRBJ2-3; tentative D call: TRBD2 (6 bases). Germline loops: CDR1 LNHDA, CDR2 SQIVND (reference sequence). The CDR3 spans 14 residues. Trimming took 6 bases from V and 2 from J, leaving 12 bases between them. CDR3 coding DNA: TGTGCCAGTAGACGTAGCGGCATCACAGATACGCAGTATTTT. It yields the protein CASRRSGITDTQYF.

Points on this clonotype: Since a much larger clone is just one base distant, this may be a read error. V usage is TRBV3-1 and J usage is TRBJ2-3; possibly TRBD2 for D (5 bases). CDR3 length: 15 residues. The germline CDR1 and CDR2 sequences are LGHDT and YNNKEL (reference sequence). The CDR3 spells CVSSPRLSSTDTQYF. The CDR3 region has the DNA TGTGTCAGCAGCCCTCGACTATCTAGCACAGATACGCAGTATTTT.

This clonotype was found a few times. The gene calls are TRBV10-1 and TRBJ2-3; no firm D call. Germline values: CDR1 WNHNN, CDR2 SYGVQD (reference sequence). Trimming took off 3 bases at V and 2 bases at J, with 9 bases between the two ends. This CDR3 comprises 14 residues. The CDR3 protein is CASSDGRTTDTQYF. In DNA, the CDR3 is TGCGCCAGCAGTGACGGAAGGACCACAGATACGCAGTATTTT.

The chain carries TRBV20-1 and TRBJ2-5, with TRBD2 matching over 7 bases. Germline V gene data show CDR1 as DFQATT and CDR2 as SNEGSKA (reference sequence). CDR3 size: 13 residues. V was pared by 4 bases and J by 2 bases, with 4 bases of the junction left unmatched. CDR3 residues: CSATGRRQETQYF. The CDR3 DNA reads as TGCAGTGCTACCGGGAGGAGACAAGAGACCCAGTACTTC.